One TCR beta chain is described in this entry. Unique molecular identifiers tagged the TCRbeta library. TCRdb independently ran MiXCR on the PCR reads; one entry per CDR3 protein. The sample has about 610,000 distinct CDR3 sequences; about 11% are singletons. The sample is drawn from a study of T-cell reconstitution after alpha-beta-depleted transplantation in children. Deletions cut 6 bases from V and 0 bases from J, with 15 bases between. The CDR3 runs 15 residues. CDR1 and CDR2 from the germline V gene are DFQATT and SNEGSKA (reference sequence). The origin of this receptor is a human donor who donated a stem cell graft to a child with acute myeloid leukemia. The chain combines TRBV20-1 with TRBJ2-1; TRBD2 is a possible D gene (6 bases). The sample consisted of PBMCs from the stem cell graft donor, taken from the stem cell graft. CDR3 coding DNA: TGCAGTGCAACTAGCTGGGGGAACTCCTACAATGAGCAGTTCTTC. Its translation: CSATSWGNSYNEQFF.